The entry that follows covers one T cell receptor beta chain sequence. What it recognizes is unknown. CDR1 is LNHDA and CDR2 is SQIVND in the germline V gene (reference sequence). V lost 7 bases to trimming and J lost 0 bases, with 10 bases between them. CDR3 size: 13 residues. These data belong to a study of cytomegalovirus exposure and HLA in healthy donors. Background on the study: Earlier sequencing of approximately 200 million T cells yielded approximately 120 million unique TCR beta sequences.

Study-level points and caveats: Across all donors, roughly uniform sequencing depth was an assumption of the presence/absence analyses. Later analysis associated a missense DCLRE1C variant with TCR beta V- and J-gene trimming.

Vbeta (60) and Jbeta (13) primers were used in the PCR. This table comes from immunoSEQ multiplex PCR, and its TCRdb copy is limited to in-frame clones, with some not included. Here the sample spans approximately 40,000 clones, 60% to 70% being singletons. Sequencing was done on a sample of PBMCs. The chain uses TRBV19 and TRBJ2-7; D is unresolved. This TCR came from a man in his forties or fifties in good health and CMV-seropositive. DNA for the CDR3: TGTGCCAGTAAGTTCGCGAGCTCCTACGAGCAGTACTTC. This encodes CASKFASSYEQYF. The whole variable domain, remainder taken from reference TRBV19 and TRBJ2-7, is DGGITQSPKYLFRKEGQNVTLSCEQNLNHDAMYWYRQDPGQGLRLIYYSQIVNDFQKGDIAEGYSVSREKKESFPLTVTSAQKNPTAFYLCASKFASSYEQYFGPGTRLTVT.